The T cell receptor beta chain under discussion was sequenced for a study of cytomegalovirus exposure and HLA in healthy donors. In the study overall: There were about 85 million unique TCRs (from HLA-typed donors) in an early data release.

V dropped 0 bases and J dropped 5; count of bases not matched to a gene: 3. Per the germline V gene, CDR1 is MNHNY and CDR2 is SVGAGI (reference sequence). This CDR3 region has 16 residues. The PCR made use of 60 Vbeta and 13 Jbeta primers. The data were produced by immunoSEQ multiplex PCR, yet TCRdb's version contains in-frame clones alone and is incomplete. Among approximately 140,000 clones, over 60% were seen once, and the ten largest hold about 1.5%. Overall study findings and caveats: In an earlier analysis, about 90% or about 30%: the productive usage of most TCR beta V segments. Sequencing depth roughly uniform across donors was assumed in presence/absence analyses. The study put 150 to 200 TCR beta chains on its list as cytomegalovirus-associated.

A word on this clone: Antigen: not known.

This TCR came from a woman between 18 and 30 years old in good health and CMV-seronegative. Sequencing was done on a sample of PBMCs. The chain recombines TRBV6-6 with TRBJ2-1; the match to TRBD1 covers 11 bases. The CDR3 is CASSYSPGQGDNEQFF. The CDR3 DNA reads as TGTGCCAGCAGTTACTCGCCGGGACAGGGGGACAATGAGCAGTTCTTC.